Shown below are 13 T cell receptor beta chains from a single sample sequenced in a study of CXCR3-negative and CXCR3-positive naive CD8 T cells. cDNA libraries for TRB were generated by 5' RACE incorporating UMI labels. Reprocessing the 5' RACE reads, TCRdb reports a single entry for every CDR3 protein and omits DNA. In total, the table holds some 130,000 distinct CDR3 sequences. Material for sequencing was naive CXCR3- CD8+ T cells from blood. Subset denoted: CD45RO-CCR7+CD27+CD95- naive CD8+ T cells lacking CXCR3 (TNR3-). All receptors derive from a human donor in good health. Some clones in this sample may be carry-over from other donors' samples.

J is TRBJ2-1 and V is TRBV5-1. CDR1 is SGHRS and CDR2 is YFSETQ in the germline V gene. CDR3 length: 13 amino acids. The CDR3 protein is CASSLDRYNEQFF.

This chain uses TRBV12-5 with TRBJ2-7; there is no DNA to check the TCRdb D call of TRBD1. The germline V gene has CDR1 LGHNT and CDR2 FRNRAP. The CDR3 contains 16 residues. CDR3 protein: CASGPWKGQVTYEQYF. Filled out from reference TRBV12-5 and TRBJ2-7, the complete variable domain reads DARVTQTPRHKVTEMGQEVTMRCQPILGHNTVFWYRQTMMQGLELLAYFRNRAPLDDSGMPKDRFSAEMPDATLATLKIQPSEPRDSAVYFCASGPWKGQVTYEQYFGPGTRLTVT.

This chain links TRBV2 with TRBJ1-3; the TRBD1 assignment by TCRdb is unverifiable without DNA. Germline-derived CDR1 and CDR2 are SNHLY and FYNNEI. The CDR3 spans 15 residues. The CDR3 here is CASITGTGAGNTIYF.

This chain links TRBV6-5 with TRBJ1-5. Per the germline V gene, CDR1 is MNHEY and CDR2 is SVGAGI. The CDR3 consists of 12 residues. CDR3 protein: CASSMANQPQHF.

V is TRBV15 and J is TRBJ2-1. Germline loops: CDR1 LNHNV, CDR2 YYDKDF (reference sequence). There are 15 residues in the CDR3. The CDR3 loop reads CATSITKADYNEQFF.

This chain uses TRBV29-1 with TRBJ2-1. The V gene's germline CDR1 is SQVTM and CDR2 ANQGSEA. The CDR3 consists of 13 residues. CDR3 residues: CSAGSSSYNEQFF.

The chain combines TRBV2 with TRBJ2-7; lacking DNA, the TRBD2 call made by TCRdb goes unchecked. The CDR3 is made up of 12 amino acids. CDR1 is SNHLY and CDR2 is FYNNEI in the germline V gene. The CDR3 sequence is CAGTTPEAEQYF.

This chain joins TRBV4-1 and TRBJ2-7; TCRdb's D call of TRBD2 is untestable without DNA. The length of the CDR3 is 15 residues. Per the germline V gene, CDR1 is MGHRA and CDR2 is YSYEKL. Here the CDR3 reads CASSPRTSGTYEQYF.

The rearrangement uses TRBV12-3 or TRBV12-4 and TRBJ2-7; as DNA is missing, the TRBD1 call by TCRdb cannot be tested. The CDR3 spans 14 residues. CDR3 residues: CASSLDRLTYEQYF.

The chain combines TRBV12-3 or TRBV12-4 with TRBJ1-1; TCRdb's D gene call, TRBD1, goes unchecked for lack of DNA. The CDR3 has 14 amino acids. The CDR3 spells CASSFGTLNTEAFF.

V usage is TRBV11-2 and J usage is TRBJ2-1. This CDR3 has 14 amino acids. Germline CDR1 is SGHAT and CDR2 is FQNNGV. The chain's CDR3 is CASSLVGAPNEQFF.

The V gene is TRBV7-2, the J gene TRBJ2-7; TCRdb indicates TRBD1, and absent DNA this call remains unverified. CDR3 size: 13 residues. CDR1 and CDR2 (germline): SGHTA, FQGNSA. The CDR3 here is CASSFYDRYEQYF.

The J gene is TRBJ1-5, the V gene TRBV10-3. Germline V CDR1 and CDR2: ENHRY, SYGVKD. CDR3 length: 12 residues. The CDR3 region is CAISENAWPQHF.